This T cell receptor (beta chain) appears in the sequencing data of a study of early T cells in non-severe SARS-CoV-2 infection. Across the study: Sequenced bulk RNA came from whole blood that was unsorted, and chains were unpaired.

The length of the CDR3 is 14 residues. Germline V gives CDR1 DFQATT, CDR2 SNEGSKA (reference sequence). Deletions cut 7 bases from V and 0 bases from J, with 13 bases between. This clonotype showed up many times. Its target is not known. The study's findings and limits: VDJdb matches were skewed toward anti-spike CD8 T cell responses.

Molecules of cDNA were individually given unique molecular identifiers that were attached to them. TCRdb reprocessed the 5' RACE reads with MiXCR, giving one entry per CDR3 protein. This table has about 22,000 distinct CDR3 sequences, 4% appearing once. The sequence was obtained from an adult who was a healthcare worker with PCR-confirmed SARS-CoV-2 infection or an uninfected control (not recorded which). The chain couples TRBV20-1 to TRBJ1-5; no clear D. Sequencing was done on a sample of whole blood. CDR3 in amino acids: CSDPRAYSNQPQHF. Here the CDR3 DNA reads TGCAGTGACCCCCGGGCATATAGCAATCAGCCCCAGCATTTT.